Below, 27 T cell receptor beta chains from the same sample are listed, as sequenced in a study of blood T cell repertoires in COVID-19. Using immunoSEQ multiplex PCR, the repertoire was profiled, and TCRdb retains in-frame clones only, with some absent. The sample holds 70,000 to 95,000 clones, 86% seen once. The sample was peripheral blood. These TCRs come from a human donor in a cohort sampled during active COVID-19.

CDR3 sequence (DNA): TGTGCCAGCAGCCCTTATCCGGGACACATTTACGAGCAGTACTTC. The encoded protein is CASSPYPGHIYEQYF. This chain joins TRBV7-6 and TRBJ2-7, with a weak D call TRBD1 (6 bases). V lost 5 bases to trimming and J lost 4 bases, with 18 bases between them. The CDR3 sequence is 15 residues long. Germline V CDR1 and CDR2: SGHVS, FNYEAQ.

V is TRBV19 and J is TRBJ1-6; 8 bases agree with TRBD1. The CDR3 sequence is 14 residues long. V gave up 4 bases and J gave up 5 bases; unmatched junction bases: 1. Germline V gene lookup returns CDR1 LNHDA and CDR2 SQIVND (reference sequence). The CDR3 reads CASSTTGDNSPLHF. The CDR3 coding sequence is TGTGCCAGTAGTACGACAGGGGATAATTCACCCCTCCACTTT. The whole variable domain, filled in from reference TRBV19 and TRBJ1-6, reads DGGITQSPKYLFRKEGQNVTLSCEQNLNHDAMYWYRQDPGQGLRLIYYSQIVNDFQKGDIAEGYSVSREKKESFPLTVTSAQKNPTAFYLCASSTTGDNSPLHFGNGTRLTVT.

The CDR3 sequence is CASSFGKPYEQYF. DNA for the CDR3: TGTGCCAGCAGTTTTGGCAAACCTTACGAGCAGTACTTC. The chain combines TRBV12-3 or TRBV12-4 with TRBJ2-7; D is unclear. This CDR3 is built from 13 residues. V dropped 3 bases and J dropped 4 bases, with 10 bases sitting between them.

This sequence joins TRBV27 and TRBJ2-7, with 7 nucleotides matching TRBD1. CDR3 size: 15 residues. Per the germline V gene, CDR1 is MNHEY and CDR2 is SMNVEV (reference sequence). Losses at the gene ends were 4 bases for V and 1 base for J; bases not matched to a gene: 7. As DNA, the CDR3 is TGTGCCAGCAGTTCCCCCCCGGGACAGTCCTACGAGCAGTACTTC. This encodes CASSSPPGQSYEQYF.

The chain is built from TRBV5-1 and TRBJ2-1; a weak D match, TRBD2 (6 bases). This CDR3 contains 13 residues. V dropped 4 bases and J dropped 5 bases, with 10 bases sitting between them. Germline V gene sequence: CDR1 SGHRS, CDR2 YFSETQ. The CDR3 loop is CASSPGLNNEQFF. DNA for the CDR3: TGCGCCAGCAGCCCGGGACTTAACAATGAGCAGTTCTTC.

In this sample, this clone turned up once. This rearrangement joins TRBV9 to TRBJ2-5, with D possibly being TRBD2 (6 bases). V lost 3 bases and J 3 bases, leaving 9 bases between the germline ends. Germline values: CDR1 SGDLS, CDR2 YYNGEE. The CDR3 loop spans 13 amino acids. The CDR3 region has the DNA TGTGCCAGCAGCGGGGACTGGAAAGAGACCCAGTACTTC. Its protein is CASSGDWKETQYF.

The chain uses TRBV11-3 and TRBJ2-7; tentative D call: TRBD2 (6 bases). Germline assignment: CDR1 SGHNT and CDR2 YENEEA. The V end lost 3 bases, the J end lost 7 bases, and 13 bases lay between the germline ends. This CDR3 is built from 13 residues. CDR3 loop: CASSLGRDQEQYF. The DNA of the CDR3 is TGTGCCAGCAGCTTGGGGCGGGATCAGGAGCAGTACTTC.

The chain joins TRBV6-6 to TRBJ1-4; D call uncertain. Germline-derived CDR1 and CDR2 are MNHNY and SVGAGI (reference sequence). The CDR3 totals 12 residues. V lost 6 bases and J 5 bases, leaving 7 bases between the germline ends. The CDR3 region has the DNA TGTGCCAGCAGGTTCCTAAATGAAAAACTGTTTTTT. The encoded protein is CASRFLNEKLFF.

The rearrangement links TRBV27 to TRBJ2-7, with 7 nucleotides matching TRBD2. Unmatched junction bases numbered 7, after V lost 5 bases and J lost 6 bases. Per germline, CDR1 MNHEY and CDR2 SMNVEV (reference sequence). CDR3 length: 13 amino acids. The CDR3: CASSPAGRVEQYF. The DNA of the CDR3 is TGTGCCAGCAGTCCGGCGGGGAGGGTCGAGCAGTACTTC.

The gene calls are TRBV2 and TRBJ2-1, with D possibly being TRBD2 (5 bases). The V gene's germline CDR1 is SNHLY and CDR2 FYNNEI. This CDR3 contains 15 residues. V was clipped by 6 bases and J by 5 bases, with 17 bases between them. In nucleotides, the CDR3 is TGTGCCAGCAGGGTTAGCGTGTGGGTTGACAATGAGCAGTTCTTC. As protein: CASRVSVWVDNEQFF.

The chain is built from TRBV7-8 and TRBJ2-6; 7 bases map to TRBD2. V trimming: 1 base; J trimming: 1 base; junction bases outside the gene matches: 1. Germline lookup yields CDR1 SGHVS and CDR2 FQNEAQ. The CDR3 length is 16 residues. The CDR3 region has the DNA TGTGCCAGCAGCTTAGGGGGAGGGTCTGGGGCCAACGTCCTGACTTTC. It translates to CASSLGGGSGANVLTF.

The chain recombines TRBV3-1 (or the pseudogene TRBV3-2) with TRBJ1-5; D is unresolved. The CDR3 runs to 16 residues. With 0 bases removed from V and 1 base from J, the gap between germline ends came to 10 bases. Germline loops: CDR1 LGHDT, CDR2 YNNKEL (reference sequence). CDR3 sequence: CASSQDLSGSNQPQHF. DNA for the CDR3: TGTGCCAGCAGCCAAGATCTGTCTGGCAGCAATCAGCCCCAGCATTTT.

The V and J genes are TRBV7-2 and TRBJ2-5; TRBD1 matches 7 bases. V shed 5 bases, J shed 5 bases, and the junction held 14 bases outside the gene matches. The CDR3 extends over 16 amino acids. CDR1 SGHTA and CDR2 FQGNSA come from the germline V gene. The CDR3 region has the DNA TGTGCCAGCAGCCCCCAAGGGGGCGGCCTCGGGGAGACCCAGTACTTC. Its protein is CASSPQGGGLGETQYF.

The chain has TRBV6-5 and TRBJ2-4, with D tentatively TRBD2 (6 bases). V lost 0 bases and J lost 3, with 12 bases in between. The CDR3 sequence is 16 residues long. Germline V lookup: CDR1 MNHEY, CDR2 SVGAGI. DNA of the CDR3: TGTGCCAGCAGTTACTCCGGGAGACCCGACAAAAACATTCAGTACTTC. Translated: CASSYSGRPDKNIQYF.

In this sample, this clone turned up many times. Other DNA sequences in the sample encode the same CDR3. The rearrangement joins TRBV6-5 to TRBJ2-7; 7 bases align to TRBD2. The CDR3 consists of 15 residues. The germline CDR1 and CDR2 sequences are MNHEY and SVGAGI. Unmatched junction bases numbered 4, after V lost 2 bases and J lost 0 bases. In DNA, the CDR3 is TGTGCCAGCAGTTACGGGGGGGAGGGCTCCTACGAGCAGTACTTC. Translation gives CASSYGGEGSYEQYF.

A single count supports this clone. The gene calls are TRBV10-3 and TRBJ1-2, with 8 bases fitting TRBD1. J gave up 3 bases and V 2 bases, and 8 bases lay outside the gene matches. Germline V gives CDR1 ENHRY, CDR2 SYGVKD. This CDR3 is 16 amino acids long. The CDR3 region is CAISEPTGGGDYGYTF. The CDR3 coding sequence is TGTGCCATCAGTGAGCCTACAGGGGGAGGGGACTATGGCTACACCTTC.

The chain uses TRBV10-3 and TRBJ1-1; TRBD1 agrees at 7 bases. CDR3 length: 14 amino acids. With 6 bases clipped from V and 0 bases from J, the junction kept 4 bases outside the gene matches. Germline CDR1 reads ENHRY; CDR2 reads SYGVKD. In nucleotides, the CDR3 is TGTGCCATCAGCATCAGGGGGTTGAACACTGAAGCTTTCTTT. It is translated as CAISIRGLNTEAFF.

This clone was counted a single time. The chain has TRBV30 and TRBJ1-2; D not resolved. The CDR3 is made up of 10 amino acids. V was shortened by 6 bases and J by 2 bases, with 4 bases between the two germline ends. Germline V CDR1 and CDR2: GTSNPN, SVGIG (reference sequence). The CDR3 sequence: CACLNYGYTF. CDR3 sequence (DNA): TGTGCCTGCCTAAACTATGGCTACACCTTC.

This chain joins TRBV3-1 (or the pseudogene TRBV3-2) and TRBJ1-1; TRBD1 agrees at 9 bases. The CDR3 is made up of 14 amino acids. The germline V gene has CDR1 LGHDT and CDR2 YNNKEL (reference sequence). Trimming cost V 3 bases and J 4 bases; bases outside gene matches: 3. The CDR3 DNA sequence: TGTGCCAGCAGCCAGGGGACAGGGCCCACTGAAGCTTTCTTT. Translated: CASSQGTGPTEAFF.

The chain employs TRBV9 and TRBJ2-1; 9 positions agree with TRBD2. Trimming removed 0 bases from V and 2 bases from J; junction bases left unmatched: 6. This CDR3 has 17 amino acids. Germline V lookup: CDR1 SGDLS, CDR2 YYNGEE. The CDR3 DNA is TGTGCCAGCAGCGTAGATGTTAGCGGGAGACCCTACAATGAGCAGTTCTTC. Its protein product is CASSVDVSGRPYNEQFF.

This chain uses TRBV18 with TRBJ1-2; TRBD1 is a possible D gene (6 bases). Germline CDR1 reads KGHSH; CDR2 reads LQKENI. V was trimmed by 3 bases and J by 8 bases, leaving 13 bases between them. The length of the CDR3 is 13 residues. The CDR3 DNA reads TGTGCCAGCTCACCGACGCCAGGGGAAGGCTACACCTTC. Protein product: CASSPTPGEGYTF.

The chain links TRBV10-3 to TRBJ2-5; D gene uncertain. Trimming left V 3 bases short and J 4 bases short, with 9 bases between. Germline V lookup: CDR1 ENHRY, CDR2 SYGVKD. This CDR3 is built from 13 residues. The CDR3 region is CAISDYERETQYF. The CDR3 DNA reads as TGTGCCATCAGTGATTACGAGAGAGAGACCCAGTACTTC.

The chain combines TRBV20-1 with TRBJ1-5; D remains unclear. Germline CDR1 and CDR2: DFQATT and SNEGSKA (reference sequence). Trimming removed 6 bases at V and 8 bases at J, with 11 bases between. This CDR3 comprises 11 residues. The CDR3 DNA sequence: TGCAGTGCCAGCCGCGGGGAGCCCCAGCATTTT. It translates to CSASRGEPQHF.

The gene calls are TRBV25-1 and TRBJ1-1, with unresolved D. The length of the CDR3 is 16 residues. V was shortened by 5 bases and J by 0 bases, with 16 bases between the two germline ends. Germline lookup yields CDR1 MGHDK and CDR2 SYGVNS. The CDR3 is CASSSSKYSMNTEAFF. The CDR3 region has the DNA TGTGCCAGCAGTTCGTCTAAGTACTCCATGAACACTGAAGCTTTCTTT.

The chain employs TRBV18 and TRBJ1-4; D not certain. The V and J ends lost 6 bases and 3 bases respectively, with 11 bases between them. This CDR3 spans 14 amino acids. Germline values: CDR1 KGHSH, CDR2 LQKENI. The DNA for the CDR3 is TGTGCCAGCTCTCCAGAGCCTTCTAATGAAAAACTGTTTTTT. As protein: CASSPEPSNEKLFF.

This sequence joins TRBV2 and TRBJ2-7, with 11 bases that match TRBD1. Losses at the gene ends were 8 bases for V and 2 bases for J; bases not matched to a gene: 2. This CDR3 comprises 13 residues. Germline loops: CDR1 SNHLY, CDR2 FYNNEI. The CDR3 sequence is CASVDRGPYEQYF. CDR3 in DNA: TGTGCCAGCGTGGACAGGGGGCCCTACGAGCAGTACTTC.

The CDR3 region is CASSEYAVPHNEQFF. The CDR3 coding sequence is TGTGCCAGCAGTGAATATGCGGTACCCCACAATGAGCAGTTCTTC. This chain connects TRBV25-1 to TRBJ2-1; D unresolved. The germline V and J ends were trimmed by 0 bases and 5 bases, with 11 bases remaining between them. This CDR3 is 15 amino acids long. In germline, CDR1 is MGHDK, CDR2 SYGVNS.